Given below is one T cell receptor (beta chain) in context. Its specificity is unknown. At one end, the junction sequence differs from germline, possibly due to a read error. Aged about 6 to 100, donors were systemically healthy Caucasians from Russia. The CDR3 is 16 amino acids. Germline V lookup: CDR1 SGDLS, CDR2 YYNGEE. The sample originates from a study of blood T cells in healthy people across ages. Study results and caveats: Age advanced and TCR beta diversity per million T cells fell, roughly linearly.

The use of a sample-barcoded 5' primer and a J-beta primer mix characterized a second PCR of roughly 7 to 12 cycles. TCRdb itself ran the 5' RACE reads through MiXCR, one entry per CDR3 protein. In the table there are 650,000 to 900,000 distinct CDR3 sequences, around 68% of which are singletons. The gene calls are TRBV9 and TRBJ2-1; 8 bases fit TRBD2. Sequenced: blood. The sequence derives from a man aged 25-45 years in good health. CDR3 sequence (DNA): TGTGCCTGCAGCGTAGCGCGGGGGGCCTCCTACAATGAGCAGTTCTTC. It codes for CACSVARGASYNEQFF.